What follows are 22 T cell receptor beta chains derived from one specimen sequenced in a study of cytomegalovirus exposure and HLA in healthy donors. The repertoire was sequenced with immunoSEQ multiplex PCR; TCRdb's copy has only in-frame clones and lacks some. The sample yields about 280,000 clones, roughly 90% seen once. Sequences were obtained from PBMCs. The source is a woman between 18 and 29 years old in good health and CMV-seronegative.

CDR3 amino acids: CASITGEAFF. CDR3 bases: TGTGCCAGCATCACCGGTGAAGCTTTCTTT. This chain joins TRBV6-1 and TRBJ1-1; D unclear. The V end was cut by 7 bases, the J end by 7 bases, with 7 bases between. The germline gives CDR1 MNHNS, CDR2 SASEGT. The CDR3 spans 10 residues.

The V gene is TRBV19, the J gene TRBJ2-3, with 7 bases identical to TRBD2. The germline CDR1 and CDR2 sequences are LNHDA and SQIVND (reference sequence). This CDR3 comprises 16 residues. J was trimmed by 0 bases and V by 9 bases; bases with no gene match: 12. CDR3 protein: CASQVLSGASTDTQYF. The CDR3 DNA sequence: TGTGCCAGCCAGGTGCTGAGCGGGGCTAGCACAGATACGCAGTATTTT.

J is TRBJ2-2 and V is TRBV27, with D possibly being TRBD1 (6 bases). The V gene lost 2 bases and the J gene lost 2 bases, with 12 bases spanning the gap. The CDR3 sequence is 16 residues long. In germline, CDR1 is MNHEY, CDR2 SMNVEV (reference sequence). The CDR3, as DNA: TGTGCCAGCAGTTTAAGGGGACATATCAACACCGGGGAGCTGTTTTTT. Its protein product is CASSLRGHINTGELFF.

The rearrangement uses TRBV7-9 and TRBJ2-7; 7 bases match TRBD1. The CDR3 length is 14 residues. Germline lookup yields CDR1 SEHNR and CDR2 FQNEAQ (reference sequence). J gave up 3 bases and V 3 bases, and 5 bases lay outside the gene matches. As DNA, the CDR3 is TGTGCCAGCAGCTTGGTGGGACAGCACTACGAGCAGTACTTC. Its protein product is CASSLVGQHYEQYF. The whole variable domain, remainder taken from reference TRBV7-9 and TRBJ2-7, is DTGVSQNPRHKITKRGQNVTFRCDPISEHNRLYWYRQTLGQGPEFLTYFQNEAQLEKSRLLSDRFSAERPKGSFSTLEIQRTEQGDSAMYLCASSLVGQHYEQYFGPGTRLTVT.

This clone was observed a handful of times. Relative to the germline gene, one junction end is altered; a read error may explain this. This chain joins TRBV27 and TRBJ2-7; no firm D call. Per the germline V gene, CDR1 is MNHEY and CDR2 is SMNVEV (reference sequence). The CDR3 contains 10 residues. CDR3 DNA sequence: TGTGCCAGCAGGGCGGCAGCATCGATCTTC. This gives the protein CASRAAASIF.

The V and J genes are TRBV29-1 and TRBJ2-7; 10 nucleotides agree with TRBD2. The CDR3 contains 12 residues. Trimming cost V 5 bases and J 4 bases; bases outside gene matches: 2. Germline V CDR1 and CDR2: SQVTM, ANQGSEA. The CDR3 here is CSVTSGAYEQYF. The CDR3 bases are TGCAGCGTTACTAGCGGGGCATACGAGCAGTACTTC.

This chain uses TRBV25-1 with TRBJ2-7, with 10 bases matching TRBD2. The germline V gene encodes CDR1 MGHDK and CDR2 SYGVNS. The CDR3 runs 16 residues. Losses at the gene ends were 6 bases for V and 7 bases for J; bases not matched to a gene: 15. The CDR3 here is CASRGRGTSALSEQYF. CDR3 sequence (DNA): TGTGCCAGCAGGGGGAGAGGGACTAGCGCCCTTTCGGAGCAGTACTTC.

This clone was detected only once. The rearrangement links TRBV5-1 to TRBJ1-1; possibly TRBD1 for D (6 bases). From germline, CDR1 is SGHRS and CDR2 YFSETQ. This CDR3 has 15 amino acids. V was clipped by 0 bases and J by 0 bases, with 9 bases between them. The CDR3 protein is CASSLGTAMNTEAFF. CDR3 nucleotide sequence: TGCGCCAGCAGCTTGGGGACAGCAATGAACACTGAAGCTTTCTTT.

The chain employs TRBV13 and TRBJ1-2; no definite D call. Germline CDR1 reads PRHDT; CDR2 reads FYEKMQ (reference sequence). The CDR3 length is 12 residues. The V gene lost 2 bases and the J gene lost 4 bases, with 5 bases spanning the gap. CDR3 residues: CASSLRSYGYTF. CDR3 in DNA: TGTGCCAGCAGCTTACGCAGCTATGGCTACACCTTC.

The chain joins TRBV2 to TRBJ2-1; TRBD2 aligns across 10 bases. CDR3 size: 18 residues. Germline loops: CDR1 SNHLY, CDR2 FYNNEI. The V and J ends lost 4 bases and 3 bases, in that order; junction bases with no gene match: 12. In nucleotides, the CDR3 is TGTGCCAGCAGTGCGGCTAGCGGGAGACCCGGGCTCTACAATGAGCAGTTCTTC. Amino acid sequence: CASSAASGRPGLYNEQFF.

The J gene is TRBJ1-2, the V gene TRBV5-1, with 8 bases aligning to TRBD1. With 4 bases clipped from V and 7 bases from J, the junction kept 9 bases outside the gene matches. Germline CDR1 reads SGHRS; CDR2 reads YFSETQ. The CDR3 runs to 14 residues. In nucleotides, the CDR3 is TGCGCCAGCAGCGATCCAGGGACAGGATTTGGCTACACCTTC. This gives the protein CASSDPGTGFGYTF.

CDR3 nucleotides: TGCAGCGTTGTGACAGGGCAAAACACCGGGGAGCTGTTTTTT. Translated, it gives CSVVTGQNTGELFF. The chain carries TRBV29-1 and TRBJ2-2; 7 nucleotides align to TRBD1. Germline CDR1 is SQVTM and CDR2 is ANQGSEA. The CDR3 has 14 residues. J lost 2 bases, V lost 4 bases, and 4 bases had no gene match.

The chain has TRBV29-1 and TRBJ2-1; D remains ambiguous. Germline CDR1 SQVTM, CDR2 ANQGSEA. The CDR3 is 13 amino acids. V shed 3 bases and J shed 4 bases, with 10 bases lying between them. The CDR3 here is CSVDTRKYNEQFF. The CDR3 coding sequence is TGCAGCGTTGATACACGAAAGTACAATGAGCAGTTCTTC.

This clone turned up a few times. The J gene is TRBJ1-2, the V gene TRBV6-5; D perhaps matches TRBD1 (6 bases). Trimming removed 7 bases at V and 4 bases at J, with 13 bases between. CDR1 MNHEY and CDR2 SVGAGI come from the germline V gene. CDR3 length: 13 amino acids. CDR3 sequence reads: CASTRGWGYGYTF. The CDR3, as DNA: TGTGCCAGCACCAGGGGATGGGGCTATGGCTACACCTTC.

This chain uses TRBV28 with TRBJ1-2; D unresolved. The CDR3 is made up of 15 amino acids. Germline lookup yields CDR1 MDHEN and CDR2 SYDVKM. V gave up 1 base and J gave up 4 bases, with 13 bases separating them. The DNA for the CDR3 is TGTGCCAGCAGTTTATCCTACCGAACTACCTATGGCTACACCTTC. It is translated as CASSLSYRTTYGYTF.

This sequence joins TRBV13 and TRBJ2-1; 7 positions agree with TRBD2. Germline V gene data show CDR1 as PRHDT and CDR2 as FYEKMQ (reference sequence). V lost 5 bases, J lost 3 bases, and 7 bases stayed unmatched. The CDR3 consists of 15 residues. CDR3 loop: CASSPTSSSYNEQFF. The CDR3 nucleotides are TGTGCCAGCAGCCCGACTAGCAGCAGCTACAATGAGCAGTTCTTC.

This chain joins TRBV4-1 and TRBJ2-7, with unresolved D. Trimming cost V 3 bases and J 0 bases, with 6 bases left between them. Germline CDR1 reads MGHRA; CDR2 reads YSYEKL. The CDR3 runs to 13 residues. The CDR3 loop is CASSHGGSYEQYF. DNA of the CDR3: TGCGCCAGCAGCCATGGCGGCTCCTACGAGCAGTACTTC.

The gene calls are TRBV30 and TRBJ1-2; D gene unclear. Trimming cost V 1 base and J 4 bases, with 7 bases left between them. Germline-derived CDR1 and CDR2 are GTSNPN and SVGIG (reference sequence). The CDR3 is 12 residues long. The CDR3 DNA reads TGTGCCTGGAGTGCAACTGGCTATGGCTACACCTTC. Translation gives CAWSATGYGYTF.

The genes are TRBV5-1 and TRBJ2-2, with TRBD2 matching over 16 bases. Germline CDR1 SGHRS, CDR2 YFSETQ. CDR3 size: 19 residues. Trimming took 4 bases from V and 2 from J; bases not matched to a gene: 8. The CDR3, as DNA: TGCGCCAGCAGCGAAACGGGACTAGCGGGAGGGCCTAACACCGGGGAGCTGTTTTTT. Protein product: CASSETGLAGGPNTGELFF.

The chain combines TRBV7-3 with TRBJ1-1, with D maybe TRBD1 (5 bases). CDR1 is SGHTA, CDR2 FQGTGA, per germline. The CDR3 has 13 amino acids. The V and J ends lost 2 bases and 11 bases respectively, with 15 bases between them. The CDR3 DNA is TGTGCCAGCAGCTTACAGTCTGGAGGGGAGGCTTTCTTT. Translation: CASSLQSGGEAFF. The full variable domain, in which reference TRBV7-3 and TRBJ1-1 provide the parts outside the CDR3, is GAGVSQTPSNKVTEKGKYVELRCDPISGHTALYWYRQSLGQGPEFLIYFQGTGAADDSGLPNDRFFAVRPEGSVSTLKIQRTERGDSAVYLCASSLQSGGEAFFGQGTRLTVV.

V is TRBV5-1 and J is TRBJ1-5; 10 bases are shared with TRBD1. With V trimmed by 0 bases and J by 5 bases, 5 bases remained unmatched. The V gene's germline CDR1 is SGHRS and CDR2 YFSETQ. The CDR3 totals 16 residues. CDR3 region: CASSLGTTGGYQPQHF. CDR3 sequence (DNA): TGCGCCAGCAGCTTGGGTACGACAGGGGGCTATCAGCCCCAGCATTTT.

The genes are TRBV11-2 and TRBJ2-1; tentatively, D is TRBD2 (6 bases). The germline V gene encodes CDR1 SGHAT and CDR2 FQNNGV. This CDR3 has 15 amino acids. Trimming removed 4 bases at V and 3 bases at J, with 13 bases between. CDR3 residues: CASSSSGWGYNEQFF. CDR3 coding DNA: TGTGCCAGCAGCTCCAGCGGGTGGGGCTACAATGAGCAGTTCTTC.